The entry below gives a single T cell receptor (beta chain) sequence along with its context. Time point defined: newly diagnosed GD, antithyroid drugs for less than 3 months. The TCR library used RNA extracted from PBMCs. As collected, the peripheral blood samples measured around 9 milliliters each and went into EDTA tubes. CDR3-region Arm-PCR and iRepertoire HTBI primers produced the TCR beta libraries. TCRdb processed the multiplex PCR reads anew with MiXCR; each CDR3 protein has one entry. The sample has about 530,000 distinct CDR3 sequences, about 16% seen once. CDR3 length: 16 residues. The ends were cut back, 3 bases at V and 1 base at J, with 14 bases in the middle. Germline CDR1 and CDR2: LNHDA and SQIVND (reference sequence). These data originate in a study of regulatory T cells in long-lasting Graves disease. This sample was also put to use in a study of T cells in Graves' hyperthyroidism and ophthalmopathy. That work adds: A patient was excluded if there was uncontrolled infection, other autoimmune disease, pregnancy or lactation. HTBI primers were employed in a first-round RT-PCR of the TCR CDR3.

The receptor comes from a middle-aged woman with Graves disease. Here the sequenced sample was peripheral blood mononuclear cells (PBMCs), taken at new diagnosis, from a patient treated with antithyroid drugs. V is TRBV19 and J is TRBJ2-3, with a weak D call TRBD1 (5 bases). For the CDR3, the DNA is TGTGCCAGTAGTATTGGGGCTAGGAGAGGCACAGATACGCAGTATTTT. Protein sequence: CASSIGARRGTDTQYF. The whole variable domain, remainder taken from reference TRBV19 and TRBJ2-3, is DGGITQSPKYLFRKEGQNVTLSCEQNLNHDAMYWYRQDPGQGLRLIYYSQIVNDFQKGDIAEGYSVSREKKESFPLTVTSAQKNPTAFYLCASSIGARRGTDTQYFGPGTRLTVL.